Many counts were recorded for the clone carrying this T cell receptor beta chain. Other DNA sequences from this sample encode an identical CDR3 as well. This sample was included in a study of blood T cell repertoires in COVID-19. The authors' processing: Amplified reference gene primers provided the basis for estimating nucleated cell counts. Only in-frame clones appear in the TCRdb table, and some are missing; sequencing was by immunoSEQ multiplex PCR. V and J calls and clone size come straight from that table; D and trimming were deduced from the DNA. Of fewer than 150,000 clones listed, approximately 85% are singletons. The CDR3 has 17 residues.

Sequencing used peripheral blood. This chain links TRBV21-1 with TRBJ2-3; the D call of TRBD1 is as the table states it, not checked on the DNA. TRBV21-1 is an annotated pseudogene. The TCR originated in a human donor in a cohort sampled during active COVID-19. CDR3 bases: TGTGCCAGCAGCAAAGAGGGGGCGGGCGGAAACACAGATACGCAGTATTTT. It specifies CASSKEGAGGNTDTQYF.